This paragraph reports one TCR beta chain. The sample originates from a study of blood T cell repertoires in COVID-19. On the study more broadly: Researchers got acute and convalescent COVID-19 samples from the United States, Italy and Spain. Nucleic acid was either cDNA or gDNA, and it came from T cells, B-cell-depleted T cells, or PBMCs.

Profiling relied on immunoSEQ multiplex PCR, and the TCRdb table lists in-frame clones only, not all of them. Of tens of thousands of clones listed, roughly 83% were seen once; the top ten hold about 2.6%. Germline loops: CDR1 SGHRS, CDR2 YFSETQ. This CDR3 contains 14 residues. Trimming pared 3 bases from V and 2 bases from J, leaving 10 bases between. This rearrangement joins TRBV5-1 to TRBJ2-3, with D maybe TRBD1 (5 bases). This TCR derives from a woman aged 55-69 years with acute or convalescent COVID-19. The sequencing sample was made of peripheral blood. CDR3: CASSSHRTTDTQYF. The CDR3 region has the DNA TGCGCCAGCAGCTCCCACAGGACCACAGATACGCAGTATTTT.